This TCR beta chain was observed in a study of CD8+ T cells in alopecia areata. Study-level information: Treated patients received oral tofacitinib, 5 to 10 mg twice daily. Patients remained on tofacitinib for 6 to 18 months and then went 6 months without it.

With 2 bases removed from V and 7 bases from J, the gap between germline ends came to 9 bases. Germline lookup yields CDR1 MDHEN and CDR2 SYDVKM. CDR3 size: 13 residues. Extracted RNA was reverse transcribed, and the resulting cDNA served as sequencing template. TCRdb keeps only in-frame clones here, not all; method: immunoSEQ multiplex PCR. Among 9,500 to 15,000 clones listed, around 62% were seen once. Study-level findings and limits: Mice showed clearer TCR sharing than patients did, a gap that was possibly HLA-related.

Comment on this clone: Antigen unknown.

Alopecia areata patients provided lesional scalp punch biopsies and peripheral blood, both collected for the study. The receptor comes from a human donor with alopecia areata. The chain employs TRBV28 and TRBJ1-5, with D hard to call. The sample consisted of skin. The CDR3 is CASSLSRNQPQHF. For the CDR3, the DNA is TGTGCCAGCAGTTTAAGTCGTAACCAGCCCCAGCATTTT.